Given below is one T cell receptor beta chain in context. The antigen is undetermined. Sequencing was at deep level. Profiling relied on immunoSEQ multiplex PCR, and the TCRdb table lists in-frame clones only, not all of them. The table has more than 2 million clones, over 85% seen once. This sample was included in a study of shared clonotypes between healthy human individuals. Across the whole study: CD4 naive cells filled three plates per donor, CD4 memory three, CD8 naive two and CD8 memory one. Points from the study as a whole: Larger estimated richness was generally recorded for naive subsets relative to memory subsets. Although depth was large, rarefaction showed that sequencing of the sorted subsets was incomplete.

The CDR3 extends over 15 amino acids. Trimming removed 6 bases from V and 0 bases from J, with 12 bases in between. Germline V gene lookup returns CDR1 MDHEN and CDR2 SYDVKM. Terminally differentiated effector memory CD45RA+ cells were left out of the naive CD8 fraction, which was CD45RO-negative and positively selected for CCR7. The chain recombines TRBV28 with TRBJ1-3; D ambiguous. The clonotype was recovered from a man aged 18 to 29 in good health. Some clones in this sample may be carry-over from other donors' samples. The sequenced sample consisted of naive CD8+ T cells from PBMCs. The CDR3 protein is CASSTPGVSGNTIYF. CDR3 nucleotide sequence: TGTGCCAGCAGCACTCCGGGAGTCTCTGGAAACACCATATATTTT.